Described below is a single T cell receptor (beta chain) sequence and its context. The antigen remains undetermined. The CDR3 extends over 13 amino acids. With 7 bases clipped from V and 5 bases from J, the junction kept 4 bases outside the gene matches. Germline V gene lookup returns CDR1 ENHRY and CDR2 SYGVKD. This sample is drawn from a study of T cells after posttransplantation cyclophosphamide. Overall study findings and caveats: Donor CD8+ memory clones often dominated recipient blood repertoires at later times. Skin or GI-infiltrating T cells shared few TRB sequences with blood.

TCRdb's table, derived via immunoSEQ multiplex PCR, lists solely in-frame clones and lacks some. The table lists over 9,000 clones, roughly 80% of them singletons, with about 5.4% in the top ten. Cyclophosphamide on days +3 and +4 followed busulfan-fludarabine conditioning and a marrow graft. This sequence originates from a female patient aged 50-59 years who received an allogeneic stem cell transplant from a related donor, was CMV-positive, and had no GVHD. A subset of T cells may come from the graft donor. The sample consisted of PBMCs, taken after allogeneic stem cell transplant with posttransplant cyclophosphamide. The chain couples TRBV10-3 to TRBJ2-2; TRBD2 matches at 7 bases. The CDR3 DNA follows: TGTGCCATCACCTCGGGGGGAACCGGGGAGCTGTTTTTT. This encodes CAITSGGTGELFF.